This is a list of T cell receptor beta chains from one sample in a study of blood T cell repertoires in COVID-19. The assay was immunoSEQ multiplex PCR, and TCRdb's table has in-frame clones only and misses some. Among under 200,000 clones, more than 75% were seen once, and the ten largest hold less than 0.7%. Specimen: peripheral blood. These receptors were collected from a man aged 55 to 69 with COVID-19, enrolled during active disease. Both conserved end residues are part of each CDR3. The D gene is left open where the match is weak. Where a row states a size, it is once, few, many or the class of an expanded clone; other rows omit it.

d_gene: TRBD2
abundance: .
v_gene: TRBV7-8
j_gene: TRBJ2-1
CDR3nt: TGTGCCAGCAGCTTTAGCGGGAGTTTATTTTATGAGCAGTTCTTC
CDR3aa: CASSFSGSLFYEQFF

d_gene: .
abundance: .
v_gene: TRBV7-2
j_gene: TRBJ1-5
CDR3nt: TGTGCCAGCAGCAACCTTGGGGGGACCGGTGCACCCAATCAGCCCCAGCATTTT
CDR3aa: CASSNLGGTGAPNQPQHF

d_gene: .
abundance: .
v_gene: TRBV3-1/TRBV3-2
j_gene: TRBJ1-2
CDR3nt: TGTGCCAGCAGCCCCTACAGGGATTCCTATGGCTACACCTTC
CDR3aa: CASSPYRDSYGYTF

d_gene: TRBD1
abundance: once
v_gene: TRBV30
j_gene: TRBJ1-5
CDR3nt: TGTGCCTGGAGTGAGGACAGGATGAGTTATAGCAATCAGCCCCAGCATTTT
CDR3aa: CAWSEDRMSYSNQPQHF

d_gene: TRBD2
abundance: few
v_gene: TRBV5-6
j_gene: TRBJ2-2
CDR3nt: TGTGCCAGCAGCTTCCTCGGACTAGCGGCGAACACCGGGGAGCTGTTTTTT
CDR3aa: CASSFLGLAANTGELFF

d_gene: TRBD2
abundance: .
v_gene: TRBV27
j_gene: TRBJ2-3
CDR3nt: TGTGCCAGCAGTGAACAAGGACTAGCGGGGACAGATACGCAGTATTTT
CDR3aa: CASSEQGLAGTDTQYF

d_gene: .
abundance: once
v_gene: TRBV5-1
j_gene: TRBJ1-1
CDR3nt: TGCGCCAGCAGCGATTACAGGGACGGCACTGAAGCTTTCTTT
CDR3aa: CASSDYRDGTEAFF

d_gene: .
abundance: .
v_gene: TRBV7-3
j_gene: TRBJ1-2
CDR3nt: TGTGCCAGCAGCTTAACCTCCGTAGAGGCGGACTATGGCTACACCTTC
CDR3aa: CASSLTSVEADYGYTF

d_gene: .
abundance: .
v_gene: TRBV12-3/TRBV12-4
j_gene: TRBJ1-1
CDR3nt: TGTGCCAGCAGTTTTAACAAGAACACTGAAGCTTTCTTT
CDR3aa: CASSFNKNTEAFF

d_gene: .
abundance: .
v_gene: TRBV28
j_gene: TRBJ1-3
CDR3nt: TGTGCCAGCAGTGCTTCCACAGGAGGAAACACCATATATTTT
CDR3aa: CASSASTGGNTIYF

d_gene: .
abundance: once
v_gene: TRBV11-3
j_gene: TRBJ1-2
CDR3nt: TGTGCCAGCAGCCGAACCGGGGGTAACTATGGCTACACCTTC
CDR3aa: CASSRTGGNYGYTF

d_gene: .
abundance: .
v_gene: TRBV11-3
j_gene: TRBJ2-7
CDR3nt: TGTGCCAGCAGCTTATGGGCGGATAACAGGAGGGGTAAAGCTGACGAGCAGTACTTC
CDR3aa: CASSLWADNRRGKADEQYF

d_gene: TRBD2
abundance: .
v_gene: TRBV5-6
j_gene: TRBJ2-5
CDR3nt: TGTGCCAGCAGCCCCCACAGCGGGAGAGGTGGGGAGACCCAGTACTTC
CDR3aa: CASSPHSGRGGETQYF

d_gene: TRBD1
abundance: .
v_gene: TRBV6-5
j_gene: TRBJ1-6
CDR3nt: TGTGCCAGCAGTCAGGGGGCCGAGGTAGCACCCCTCCACTTT
CDR3aa: CASSQGAEVAPLHF

d_gene: TRBD2
abundance: .
v_gene: TRBV9
j_gene: TRBJ2-1
CDR3nt: TGTGCCAGCAGCCCCGTAGCGGGAGGGGACAATGAGCAGTTCTTC
CDR3aa: CASSPVAGGDNEQFF

d_gene: .
abundance: .
v_gene: TRBV29-1
j_gene: TRBJ2-7
CDR3nt: TGCAGCATTCTAGGGGCAGGGCAGGTCTACGAGCAGTACTTC
CDR3aa: CSILGAGQVYEQYF

d_gene: .
abundance: few
v_gene: TRBV9
j_gene: TRBJ1-4
CDR3nt: TGTGCCAGCAGCGTAGGCCAGTCTAATGAAAAACTGTTTTTT
CDR3aa: CASSVGQSNEKLFF

d_gene: TRBD1
abundance: .
v_gene: TRBV5-4
j_gene: TRBJ2-1
CDR3nt: TGTGCCAGCAGCTTGGGACAGGGACCAGCATTCTTC
CDR3aa: CASSLGQGPAFF

d_gene: TRBD1
abundance: .
v_gene: TRBV28
j_gene: TRBJ1-2
CDR3nt: TGTGCCAGGCGCGTCCGGGACAGAAAATTTCCTTACTATGGCTACACCTTC
CDR3aa: CARRVRDRKFPYYGYTF

d_gene: .
abundance: .
v_gene: TRBV6-5
j_gene: TRBJ1-2
CDR3nt: TGTGCCAGCAATTCCCCACAGGGCAGTGGCTACACCTTC
CDR3aa: CASNSPQGSGYTF

d_gene: .
abundance: .
v_gene: TRBV7-2
j_gene: TRBJ2-1
CDR3nt: TGTGCCAGCAGCTTAGTCGAAGGGGGACCCAATGAGCAGTTCTTC
CDR3aa: CASSLVEGGPNEQFF

d_gene: TRBD1
abundance: few
v_gene: TRBV10-3
j_gene: TRBJ1-2
CDR3nt: TGTGCCATCAGAGGGACAGGGGTTCACTATGGCTACACCTTC
CDR3aa: CAIRGTGVHYGYTF

d_gene: .
abundance: few
v_gene: TRBV5-1
j_gene: TRBJ2-7
CDR3nt: TGCGCCAGCAGCCCGACAGGACCCAACTACGAGCAGTACTTC
CDR3aa: CASSPTGPNYEQYF

d_gene: .
abundance: .
v_gene: TRBV6-5
j_gene: TRBJ1-2
CDR3nt: TGTGCCAGCAGTTCGGCGGGAGGACAGACCACCTTC
CDR3aa: CASSSAGGQTTF

d_gene: TRBD1
abundance: .
v_gene: TRBV24-1
j_gene: TRBJ2-1
CDR3nt: TGTGCCACCAGATCAGCCGGGACAGGTTGGAATGAGCAGTTCTTC
CDR3aa: CATRSAGTGWNEQFF

d_gene: .
abundance: few
v_gene: TRBV19
j_gene: TRBJ1-2
CDR3nt: TGTGCCAGTACGATAAGGACAGTTTCTGGCTACACCTTC
CDR3aa: CASTIRTVSGYTF

d_gene: TRBD1
abundance: .
v_gene: TRBV11-3
j_gene: TRBJ2-1
CDR3nt: TGTGCCAGCAGCGAGCCGGGACAGGGGTGGAATGAGCAGTTCTTC
CDR3aa: CASSEPGQGWNEQFF

d_gene: .
abundance: once
v_gene: TRBV5-1
j_gene: TRBJ1-1
CDR3nt: TGCGCCACAGCTATAACGGCGGGGGGCACTGAAGCTTTCTTT
CDR3aa: CATAITAGGTEAFF

d_gene: .
abundance: .
v_gene: TRBV5-6
j_gene: TRBJ1-2
CDR3nt: TGTGCCAGCAGCGGGTCTTTGGGGGCTTTCGCCTATGGCTACACCTTC
CDR3aa: CASSGSLGAFAYGYTF

d_gene: TRBD2
abundance: .
v_gene: TRBV11-2
j_gene: TRBJ2-4
CDR3nt: TGTGCCAGCAGCTCCATGGACGGGGGGGCCAAACGGATTCAGTACTTC
CDR3aa: CASSSMDGGAKRIQYF

d_gene: .
abundance: .
v_gene: TRBV27
j_gene: TRBJ1-1
CDR3nt: TGTGCCAGCAGCATAAGGGGCAGGGAGAACACTGAAGCTTTCTTT
CDR3aa: CASSIRGRENTEAFF

d_gene: .
abundance: few
v_gene: TRBV7-2
j_gene: TRBJ1-1
CDR3nt: TGTGCCAGCAGCCGCGAGCGGACTGAAGCTTTCTTT
CDR3aa: CASSRERTEAFF

d_gene: .
abundance: .
v_gene: TRBV6-5
j_gene: TRBJ1-5
CDR3nt: TGTGCCAGCGTCCACGGAGGTGACCAGCCCCAGCATTTT
CDR3aa: CASVHGGDQPQHF

d_gene: .
abundance: few
v_gene: TRBV7-9
j_gene: TRBJ1-4
CDR3nt: TGTGCCAGCAGCTTAGGGCAGACTAATGAAAAACTGTTTTTT
CDR3aa: CASSLGQTNEKLFF

d_gene: TRBD2
abundance: .
v_gene: TRBV19
j_gene: TRBJ2-7
CDR3nt: TGTGCCAGTAGTACCCTCCGTAGCGGGAGTTTGTACGAGCAGTACTTC
CDR3aa: CASSTLRSGSLYEQYF

d_gene: .
abundance: few
v_gene: TRBV7-8
j_gene: TRBJ2-7
CDR3nt: TGTGCCAGCAGCTTAGACGCAGGCTATAGCTACGAGCAGTACTTC
CDR3aa: CASSLDAGYSYEQYF

d_gene: .
abundance: .
v_gene: TRBV9
j_gene: TRBJ1-4
CDR3nt: TGTGCCAGCAGCGTAGGAACTTCAACTAATGAAAAACTGTTTTTT
CDR3aa: CASSVGTSTNEKLFF

d_gene: TRBD1
abundance: .
v_gene: TRBV27
j_gene: TRBJ2-5
CDR3nt: TGTGCCAGCAGTTATGGGACAGGGGTTAGGGAGACCCAGTACTTC
CDR3aa: CASSYGTGVRETQYF

d_gene: TRBD1
abundance: .
v_gene: TRBV18
j_gene: TRBJ2-4
CDR3nt: TGTGCCAGCTCACCGACCCTGGGACAGGGGATTAGCGAACTAGCCAAAAACATTCAGTACTTC
CDR3aa: CASSPTLGQGISELAKNIQYF

d_gene: TRBD1
abundance: .
v_gene: TRBV5-1
j_gene: TRBJ1-2
CDR3nt: TGCGCCAGCAGCGGAACAGGGGTGGAAAGAGACTATGGCTACACCTTC
CDR3aa: CASSGTGVERDYGYTF